This entry lists 32 T cell receptor beta chains sequenced from one sample in a study of cytomegalovirus exposure and HLA in healthy donors. PCR involved 60 Vbeta and 13 Jbeta primers. The repertoire was sequenced with immunoSEQ multiplex PCR; TCRdb's copy has only in-frame clones and lacks some. The data contain about 77,000 clones, around 78% of them singletons. Source material: PBMCs. The receptors stem from a man between 40 and 49 years old in good health and CMV-seronegative.

The V gene is TRBV7-2, the J gene TRBJ2-7; TRBD1 is a possible D gene (6 bases). The V end lost 0 bases, the J end lost 2 bases, and 8 bases lay between the germline ends. The V gene's germline CDR1 is SGHTA and CDR2 FQGNSA. The CDR3 runs to 14 residues. The CDR3 coding sequence is TGTGCCAGCAGCTTAGCGACAGGTGCCTACGAGCAGTACTTC. This codes for CASSLATGAYEQYF.

The CDR3 bases are TGTGCCAGCAGCGCGCCGGACATGTTCGATGAGCAGTTCTTC. Translation: CASSAPDMFDEQFF. V gene TRBV5-6 combines with J gene TRBJ2-1; weak D call: TRBD1 (5 bases). Germline CDR1 SGHDT, CDR2 YYEEEE. The CDR3 spans 14 residues. With 4 bases removed from V and 8 bases from J, the gap between germline ends came to 16 bases.

This clone was picked up one time. The CDR3 sequence is CAGGGLAGDNEQFF. The CDR3 region has the DNA TGTGCCGGCGGGGGACTAGCGGGAGACAATGAGCAGTTCTTC. This chain links TRBV30 with TRBJ2-1; 14 positions agree with TRBD2. This CDR3 region has 14 residues. Germline lookup yields CDR1 GTSNPN and CDR2 SVGIG (reference sequence). J lost 5 bases, V lost 8 bases, and 5 bases had no gene match.

V is TRBV7-2 and J is TRBJ1-2; D not resolved. V lost 5 bases and J lost 1, with 14 bases in between. The CDR3 is 15 residues long. CDR1 is SGHTA and CDR2 is FQGNSA in the germline V gene. The CDR3 reads CASSPGGQNNYGYTF. The CDR3 DNA reads as TGTGCCAGCAGCCCCGGCGGGCAGAATAACTATGGCTACACCTTC.

J is TRBJ2-2 and V is TRBV14, with TRBD2 matching over 9 bases. The CDR3 spans 15 residues. The J segment lost 6 bases and the V segment lost 8 bases, leaving 10 bases of the junction unmatched. The germline V gene encodes CDR1 SGHDN and CDR2 FVKESK. For the CDR3, the DNA is TGTGCCAGCTCAGTAGCGGGAGTCGTCCCCGGGGAGCTGTTTTTT. Its protein is CASSVAGVVPGELFF.

CDR3 region: CASSLGTRLPDTEAFF. The CDR3 region has the DNA TGTGCCAGCAGTTTAGGTACGAGACTCCCTGACACTGAAGCTTTCTTT. The rearrangement links TRBV28 to TRBJ1-1; no clear D. CDR1 is MDHEN and CDR2 is SYDVKM in the germline V gene. The CDR3 is 16 residues long. V lost 2 bases and J lost 3, with 16 bases in between.

The chain employs TRBV4-1 and TRBJ2-4; weak D call: TRBD2 (6 bases). Germline CDR1 MGHRA, CDR2 YSYEKL. Trimming cost V 0 bases and J 3 bases, with 12 bases left between them. The CDR3 length is 16 residues. The DNA for the CDR3 is TGCGCCAGCAGCCAAGAAGGTTGGGGGGACAAAAACATTCAGTACTTC. Translating it yields CASSQEGWGDKNIQYF.

This sequence joins TRBV9 and TRBJ2-1, with a tentative D call TRBD2 (6 bases). This CDR3 is built from 15 residues. Germline V gives CDR1 SGDLS, CDR2 YYNGEE. The V end was cut by 4 bases, the J end by 8 bases, with 19 bases between. The CDR3, as DNA: TGTGCCAGCAGCCCCCGACTAGAAATTTTTCATGAGCAGTTCTTC. This sequence encodes CASSPRLEIFHEQFF.

The chain couples TRBV29-1 to TRBJ1-5, with no clear D. Germline loops: CDR1 SQVTM, CDR2 ANQGSEA. CDR3 length equals 14 residues. Trimming took 6 bases from V and 3 from J, leaving 15 bases between them. Here the CDR3 reads CSVGEGRANQPQHF. CDR3 sequence (DNA): TGCAGCGTCGGAGAGGGCAGAGCCAATCAGCCCCAGCATTTT.

The CDR3 reads CASSEVRRDEQYF. CDR3 in DNA: TGTGCCAGCAGTGAAGTGAGGCGGGACGAGCAGTACTTC. This chain links TRBV2 with TRBJ2-7; weak D call: TRBD2 (5 bases). Germline CDR1 reads SNHLY; CDR2 reads FYNNEI. V dropped 1 base and J dropped 5 bases, with 9 bases sitting between them. This CDR3 is 13 amino acids long.

In this sample, this clone turned up a few times. V is TRBV11-1 and J is TRBJ2-6; no definite D call. This CDR3 is 15 amino acids long. From germline, CDR1 is SGHAT and CDR2 FQDESV (reference sequence). Trimming cost V 1 base and J 3 bases, with 7 bases left between them. The CDR3 loop is CASSLGVFGANVLTF. The DNA of the CDR3 is TGTGCCAGCAGCTTAGGAGTGTTTGGGGCCAACGTCCTGACTTTC. The whole variable domain, filled in from reference TRBV11-1 and TRBJ2-6, reads EAEVAQSPRYKITEKSQAVAFWCDPISGHATLYWYRQILGQGPELLVQFQDESVVDDSQLPKDRFSAERLKGVDSTLKIQPAELGDSAMYLCASSLGVFGANVLTFGAGSRLTVL.

The chain combines TRBV9 with TRBJ1-5; D not resolved. Trimming pared 3 bases from V and 2 bases from J, leaving 12 bases between. There are 15 residues in the CDR3. The germline V gene has CDR1 SGDLS and CDR2 YYNGEE. The CDR3 protein is CASSAAGVGNQPQHF. DNA for the CDR3: TGTGCCAGCAGCGCTGCCGGGGTTGGCAATCAGCCCCAGCATTTT.

This clone was observed a few times. Written as DNA, the CDR3 is TGTGCCAGCAGTCGGCAGGTGGCTGGGGCCAACGTCCTGACTTTC. This gives the protein CASSRQVAGANVLTF. V gene TRBV28 combines with J gene TRBJ2-6; D not certain. Germline-derived CDR1 and CDR2 are MDHEN and SYDVKM. This CDR3 region has 15 residues. V lost 5 bases, J lost 2 bases, and 10 bases lay in between.

The chain is built from TRBV6-5 and TRBJ1-2; D is possibly TRBD1 (5 bases). The germline V gene has CDR1 MNHEY and CDR2 SVGAGI. V was pared by 6 bases and J by 8 bases, with 16 bases between. The CDR3 extends over 13 amino acids. In nucleotides, the CDR3 is TGTGCCAGCAGGCCTGACAGATCCTCCGGCTACACCTTC. This codes for CASRPDRSSGYTF.

The J gene is TRBJ1-5, the V gene TRBV2; 7 positions match TRBD1. V shed 6 bases, J shed 0 bases, and the junction held 8 bases outside the gene matches. Germline loops: CDR1 SNHLY, CDR2 FYNNEI. This CDR3 is built from 16 residues. CDR3 in amino acids: CASRSGQAISNQPQHF. Written as DNA, the CDR3 is TGTGCCAGCAGATCAGGACAGGCGATTAGCAATCAGCCCCAGCATTTT.

The chain employs TRBV21-1 and TRBJ2-7; the table's D call TRBD2 went unverified against the DNA. TRBV21-1 is described as a pseudogene. The CDR3 loop spans 13 amino acids. CDR3 coding DNA: TGTGCCAGCAGCAAAGCGCGGGGGCAGGAGCAGTACTTC. It codes for CASSKARGQEQYF.

The chain couples TRBV15 to TRBJ2-2; D is uncertain. Germline loops: CDR1 LNHNV, CDR2 YYDKDF (reference sequence). Trimming took off 1 base at V and 10 bases at J, with 7 bases between the two ends. The CDR3 is 12 residues long. CDR3 nucleotide sequence: TGTGCCACCAGCAGAGCTCAGGCGGAGCTGTTTTTT. Translated: CATSRAQAELFF.

The chain uses TRBV11-2 and TRBJ1-5; D is unclear. There are 13 residues in the CDR3. Trimming took off 1 base at V and 9 bases at J, with 10 bases between the two ends. Germline values: CDR1 SGHAT, CDR2 FQNNGV. CDR3 amino acids: CASSLGPQSPQHF. CDR3 sequence (DNA): TGTGCCAGCAGCTTAGGCCCCCAGTCGCCCCAGCATTTT.

The chain links TRBV28 to TRBJ1-2, with a weak D call TRBD1 (5 bases). The CDR3 extends over 13 amino acids. Trimming took 3 bases from V and 8 from J, leaving 13 bases between them. Per germline, CDR1 MDHEN and CDR2 SYDVKM. As DNA, the CDR3 is TGTGCCAGCAGTTTCGGACACTTAGGGGGCTACACCTTC. Translation gives CASSFGHLGGYTF.

The chain is built from TRBV10-3 and TRBJ1-2, with TRBD1 matching 8 bases. Looked up from germline, CDR1 is ENHRY and CDR2 is SYGVKD. The length of the CDR3 is 15 residues. The trim removed 4 bases at V and 8 bases at J, leaving 12 bases unmatched. The CDR3 DNA follows: TGTGCCATCAGTGTCGAAACAGGGGGACTCAGGGGCTACACCTTC. Residues: CAISVETGGLRGYTF.

The V and J genes are TRBV9 and TRBJ2-1, with 11 bases aligning to TRBD2. This CDR3 comprises 16 residues. The V segment lost 0 bases and the J segment 2 bases; nucleotides outside the gene matches: 1. Germline-derived CDR1 and CDR2 are SGDLS and YYNGEE. The CDR3 region is CASSVGGLAAYNEQFF. Here the CDR3 DNA reads TGTGCCAGCAGCGTAGGGGGACTAGCGGCCTACAATGAGCAGTTCTTC.

The V gene is TRBV11-3, the J gene TRBJ2-1, with 7 positions matching TRBD2. Germline V gives CDR1 SGHNT, CDR2 YENEEA. After removal of 5 bases from V and 5 bases from J, the junction contained 12 bases not matched to a gene. This CDR3 region has 16 residues. CDR3 loop: CASSPREGGRHNEQFF. As DNA, the CDR3 is TGTGCCAGCAGCCCCCGTGAGGGAGGGAGGCACAATGAGCAGTTCTTC.

The rearrangement joins TRBV7-2 to TRBJ2-1; 7 bases agree with TRBD2. The CDR3 has 15 amino acids. CDR1 is SGHTA and CDR2 is FQGNSA in the germline V gene. With V trimmed by 2 bases and J by 8 bases, 9 bases remained unmatched. The CDR3 sequence is CASSLRGRAGDEQFF. CDR3 bases: TGTGCCAGCAGCTTACGTGGGAGGGCCGGGGATGAGCAGTTCTTC.

This chain links TRBV7-3 with TRBJ2-1; possibly TRBD2 for D (6 bases). CDR3 length: 16 residues. CDR1 SGHTA and CDR2 FQGTGA come from the germline V gene. Trimming left V 6 bases short and J 5 bases short, with 20 bases between. Here the CDR3 reads CASSHRGPGGDNEQFF. CDR3 DNA: TGTGCCAGCAGTCATCGCGGACCGGGCGGGGACAATGAGCAGTTCTTC.

The chain links TRBV27 to TRBJ2-7, with a weak D call TRBD1 (5 bases). Germline CDR1 reads MNHEY; CDR2 reads SMNVEV (reference sequence). Trimming took 5 bases from V and 1 from J, leaving 12 bases between them. This CDR3 comprises 14 residues. In nucleotides, the CDR3 is TGTGCCAGCAGTCTTCAGGGAACATCCTACGAGCAGTACTTC. Protein: CASSLQGTSYEQYF.

This sequence joins TRBV6-6 and TRBJ1-2; TRBD1 matches 7 bases. J lost 6 bases, V lost 8 bases, and 12 bases had no gene match. The germline CDR1 and CDR2 sequences are MNHNY and SVGAGI (reference sequence). There are 14 residues in the CDR3. CDR3 residues: CASHTTGVSNGYTF. DNA for the CDR3: TGTGCCAGCCATACAACAGGGGTTTCAAATGGCTACACCTTC.

The rearrangement joins TRBV7-3 to TRBJ2-5; a weak D match, TRBD2 (7 bases). V was cut by 5 bases and J by 1 base, with 17 bases left in between. Germline CDR1 and CDR2: SGHTA and FQGTGA. The CDR3 is 16 residues long. The CDR3 nucleotides read TGTGCCAGCAGCCCCACAGGGAGGGTAGTCCAAGAGACCCAGTACTTC. Its translation: CASSPTGRVVQETQYF. The full variable domain, its missing parts supplied by reference TRBV7-3 and TRBJ2-5, is GAGVSQTPSNKVTEKGKYVELRCDPISGHTALYWYRQSLGQGPEFLIYFQGTGAADDSGLPNDRFFAVRPEGSVSTLKIQRTERGDSAVYLCASSPTGRVVQETQYFGPGTRLLVL.

The gene calls are TRBV6-1 and TRBJ1-1; TRBD1 matches at 8 bases. CDR1 is MNHNS, CDR2 SASEGT, per germline. V trimming: 6 bases; J trimming: 8 bases; junction bases outside the gene matches: 11. The CDR3 has 14 residues. CDR3 DNA: TGTGCCAGCAGCCGGACAGGGCTCTTTATAGAAGCTTTCTTT. Its translation: CASSRTGLFIEAFF.

This clone has only a few counts. The rearrangement uses TRBV6-1 and TRBJ2-5, with 9 bases matching TRBD2. TRBJ2-7 explains the end of the DNA better; the J call may be wrong. The CDR3 has 14 residues. CDR1 is MNHNS, CDR2 SASEGT, per germline. CDR3 DNA sequence: TGTGCCAGCAGTCTTAGCGGGAGTAGGTACGAGCAGTACTTC. Translating gives CASSLSGSRYEQYF.

About this clone: Other DNA sequences from this sample encode an identical CDR3 as well. The chain is built from TRBV9 and TRBJ2-3; TRBD2 is a possible D gene (5 bases). V was clipped by 0 bases and J by 3 bases, with 11 bases between them. Germline assignment: CDR1 SGDLS and CDR2 YYNGEE. This CDR3 region has 15 residues. CDR3: CASSVVGGGTDTQYF. The CDR3 nucleotides are TGTGCCAGCAGCGTAGTGGGCGGAGGAACAGATACGCAGTATTTT.

The CDR3 spells CASSPARTGLYEQYF. In DNA form, the CDR3 reads TGTGCCAGCAGTCCCGCTAGGACAGGGCTTTACGAGCAGTACTTC. The chain joins TRBV6-5 to TRBJ2-7; the match to TRBD1 covers 8 bases. There are 15 residues in the CDR3. Germline V gives CDR1 MNHEY, CDR2 SVGAGI. The V and J ends lost 5 bases and 4 bases, in that order; junction bases with no gene match: 10.

The chain employs TRBV14 and TRBJ1-1; 12 bases align to TRBD1. V was clipped by 4 bases and J by 7 bases; unmatched bases: 10. Germline CDR1 reads SGHDN; CDR2 reads FVKESK. The CDR3 has 16 amino acids. This CDR3 reads CASSPRDRGLRVEAFF. DNA of the CDR3: TGTGCCAGCAGCCCCCGGGACAGGGGGCTCCGCGTTGAAGCTTTCTTT.